This T cell receptor beta chain emerged from a study of cytomegalovirus exposure and HLA in healthy donors. Findings and caveats of the study: Sequencing artifact likely explains a cluster of highly shared sequence variants. A link between a missense DCLRE1C variant and TCR beta V- and J-gene trimming emerged from a later analysis.

Trimming removed 4 bases from V and 3 bases from J; junction bases left unmatched: 4. The CDR3 loop spans 14 amino acids. From germline, CDR1 is SEHNR and CDR2 FQNEAQ (reference sequence). PCR was performed using 60 Vbeta and 13 Jbeta primers. Assay used: immunoSEQ multiplex PCR; TCRdb lists only in-frame clones, some missing. The sample records roughly 80,000 clones, 81% being singletons. In regard to this clone: Antigen unknown.

Healthy people donating bone marrow made up the donors. The chain recombines TRBV7-9 with TRBJ2-7, with 9 bases aligning to TRBD1. The sequence was obtained from a woman aged 30 to 39 in good health and CMV-seronegative. The sample consisted of PBMCs. This CDR3 reads CASSSRDRDYEQYF. Written as DNA, the CDR3 is TGTGCCAGCAGCTCCCGGGACAGGGACTACGAGCAGTACTTC.